Below, 9 T cell receptor beta chains from the same sample are listed, as sequenced in a study of T cell clonotyping in hematopoietic cell transplantation. Data came from immunoSEQ multiplex PCR; TCRdb stores just in-frame clones and leaves some out. The sample lists 9,500 to 11,000 clones, about four fifths occurring once. The specimen was PBMCs, collected 30 days after allogeneic stem cell transplant. Receptors originate from a female patient aged 35 to 55 who had an allogeneic stem cell transplant from a related donor, so T cells may come from the graft donor. Some clones in this sample may be carry-over from other donors' samples.

V is TRBV15 and J is TRBJ2-7; D is ambiguous. Trimming took 1 base from V and 3 from J, leaving 7 bases between them. CDR1 is LNHNV, CDR2 YYDKDF, per germline (reference sequence). This CDR3 is built from 13 residues. The CDR3 here is CATSRADRYEQYF. The CDR3 bases are TGTGCCACCAGCAGAGCAGACCGCTACGAGCAGTACTTC.

The chain combines TRBV13 with TRBJ2-3, with D unresolved. This CDR3 is built from 15 residues. Germline CDR1 reads PRHDT; CDR2 reads FYEKMQ (reference sequence). V was clipped by 0 bases and J by 2 bases, with 9 bases between them. The CDR3 nucleotides are TGTGCCAGCAGCTTAGGAACGGTGATCACAGATACGCAGTATTTT. Translation: CASSLGTVITDTQYF.

The rearrangement joins TRBV7-2 to TRBJ2-5; the D call may be TRBD1 or TRBD2 (5 bases each). CDR3 length equals 14 residues. V was cut by 2 bases and J by 5 bases, with 12 bases left in between. Germline lookup yields CDR1 SGHTA and CDR2 FQGNSA. CDR3 nucleotide sequence: TGTGCCAGCAGCTTAAGAGTGGGGGTTGAGACCCAGTACTTC. It encodes CASSLRVGVETQYF.

Written as DNA, the CDR3 is TGTGCCAGCAGTGAGCGGGACACCGGGGAGCTGTTTTTT. This sequence encodes CASSERDTGELFF. The V and J genes are TRBV6-4 and TRBJ2-2, with D possibly being TRBD2 (5 bases). Germline CDR1 is MRHNA and CDR2 is SNTAGT. CDR3 length equals 13 residues. Trimming took 3 bases from V and 3 from J, leaving 5 bases between them.

V gene TRBV7-9 combines with J gene TRBJ1-2; D gene uncertain. Looked up from germline, CDR1 is SEHNR and CDR2 is FQNEAQ (reference sequence). CDR3 length equals 13 residues. V was clipped by 3 bases and J by 2 bases, with 7 bases between them. As DNA, the CDR3 is TGTGCCAGCAGCTTCGTGTCGAACTATGGCTACACCTTC. This encodes CASSFVSNYGYTF. Full variable domain (remainder filled in from reference TRBV7-9 and TRBJ1-2): DTGVSQNPRHKITKRGQNVTFRCDPISEHNRLYWYRQTLGQGPEFLTYFQNEAQLEKSRLLSDRFSAERPKGSFSTLEIQRTEQGDSAMYLCASSFVSNYGYTFGSGTRLTVV.

The chain combines TRBV19 with TRBJ2-3, with TRBD1 matching over 10 bases. J gave up 6 bases and V 5 bases, and 8 bases lay outside the gene matches. From germline, CDR1 is LNHDA and CDR2 SQIVND (reference sequence). This CDR3 region has 15 residues. DNA for the CDR3: TGTGCCAGTAGTCGAGGACAGGGGGTCTGGGATACGCAGTATTTT. Amino acid sequence: CASSRGQGVWDTQYF.

There are a few counts of this clone. The rearrangement uses TRBV19 and TRBJ2-5; D is undetermined. Trimming cost V 0 bases and J 9 bases, with 11 bases left between them. The CDR3 length is 13 residues. Germline lookup yields CDR1 LNHDA and CDR2 SQIVND (reference sequence). CDR3 nucleotides: TGTGCCAGTAGTATAGATCCGACTCCCCCCCAGTACTTC. Translation gives CASSIDPTPPQYF.

This clone appeared a few times. The chain combines TRBV5-6 with TRBJ2-2; 13 bases are shared with TRBD2. The J segment lost 5 bases and the V segment lost 5 bases, leaving 3 bases of the junction unmatched. CDR1 is SGHDT, CDR2 YYEEEE, per germline. The CDR3 extends over 15 amino acids. This chain's CDR3 is CASRWGLAGTGELFF. The CDR3 region has the DNA TGTGCCAGCAGATGGGGACTAGCGGGAACCGGGGAGCTGTTTTTT.

This chain joins TRBV4-3 and TRBJ2-2; tentative D call: TRBD2 (5 bases). V lost 3 bases and J 7 bases, leaving 18 bases between the germline ends. The germline V gene encodes CDR1 LGHNA and CDR2 YSLEER. The CDR3 runs to 16 residues. The CDR3 DNA is TGCGCCAGCAGCCAGTCTACGGTGGGAGTGGGCGGGGAGCTGTTTTTT. Its protein product is CASSQSTVGVGGELFF.